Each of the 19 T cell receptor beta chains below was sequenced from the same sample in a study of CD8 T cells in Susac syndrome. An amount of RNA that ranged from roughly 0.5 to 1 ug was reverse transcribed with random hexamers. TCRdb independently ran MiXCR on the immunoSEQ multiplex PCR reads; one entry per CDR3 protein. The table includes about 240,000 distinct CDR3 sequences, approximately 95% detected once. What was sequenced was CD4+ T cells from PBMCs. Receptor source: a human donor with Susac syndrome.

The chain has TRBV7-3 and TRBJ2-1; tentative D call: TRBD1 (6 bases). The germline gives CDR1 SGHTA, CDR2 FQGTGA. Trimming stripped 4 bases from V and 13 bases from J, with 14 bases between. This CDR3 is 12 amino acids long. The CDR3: CASSSQKTGQFF. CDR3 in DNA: TGTGCCAGCAGCTCCCAGAAGACAGGCCAGTTCTTC.

CDR3: CSVQVPNEKLFF. CDR3 DNA sequence: TGCAGCGTGCAGGTACCTAATGAAAAACTGTTTTTT. V is TRBV29-1 and J is TRBJ1-4; D is unclear. V lost 6 bases and J lost 3, with 8 bases in between. Germline-derived CDR1 and CDR2 are SQVTM and ANQGSEA. CDR3 size: 12 residues.

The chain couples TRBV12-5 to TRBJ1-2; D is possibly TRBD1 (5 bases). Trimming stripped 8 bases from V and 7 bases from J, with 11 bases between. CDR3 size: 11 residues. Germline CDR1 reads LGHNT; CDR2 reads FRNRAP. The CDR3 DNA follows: TGTGCTAGTATAAGGGGCAGTGGCTACACCTTC. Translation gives CASIRGSGYTF.

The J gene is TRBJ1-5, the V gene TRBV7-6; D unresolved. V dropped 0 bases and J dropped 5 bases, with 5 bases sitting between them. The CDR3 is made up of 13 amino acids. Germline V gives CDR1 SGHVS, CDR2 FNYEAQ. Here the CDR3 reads CASSLAVYQPQHF. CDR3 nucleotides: TGTGCCAGCAGCTTAGCGGTTTATCAGCCCCAGCATTTT.

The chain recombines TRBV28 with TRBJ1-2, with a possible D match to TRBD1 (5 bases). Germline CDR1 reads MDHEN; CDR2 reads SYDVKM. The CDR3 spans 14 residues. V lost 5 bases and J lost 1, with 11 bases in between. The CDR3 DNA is TGTGCCAGCAGTAGCTCAGGGATTAACTATGGCTACACCTTC. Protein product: CASSSSGINYGYTF.

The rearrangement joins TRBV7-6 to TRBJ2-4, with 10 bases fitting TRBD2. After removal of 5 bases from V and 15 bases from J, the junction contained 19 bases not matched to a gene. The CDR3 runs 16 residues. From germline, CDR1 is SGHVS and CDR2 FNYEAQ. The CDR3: CASSPRGAGGRILLYF. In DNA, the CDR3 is TGTGCCAGCAGCCCGCGGGGAGCGGGAGGGCGCATACTCTTGTACTTC.

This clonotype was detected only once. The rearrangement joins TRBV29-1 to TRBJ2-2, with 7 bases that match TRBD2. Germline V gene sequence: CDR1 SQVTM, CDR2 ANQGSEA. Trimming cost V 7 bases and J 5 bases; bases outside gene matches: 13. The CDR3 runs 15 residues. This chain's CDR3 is CSAGTRLAGTGELFF. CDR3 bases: TGCAGCGCTGGAACTAGACTAGCCGGGACCGGGGAGCTGTTTTTT.

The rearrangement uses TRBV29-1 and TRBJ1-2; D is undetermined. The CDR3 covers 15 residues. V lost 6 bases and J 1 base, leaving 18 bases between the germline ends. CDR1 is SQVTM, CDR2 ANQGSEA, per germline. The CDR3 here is CSVSGPSQFNYGYTF. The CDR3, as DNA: TGCAGCGTGTCAGGACCGTCGCAATTTAACTATGGCTACACCTTC.

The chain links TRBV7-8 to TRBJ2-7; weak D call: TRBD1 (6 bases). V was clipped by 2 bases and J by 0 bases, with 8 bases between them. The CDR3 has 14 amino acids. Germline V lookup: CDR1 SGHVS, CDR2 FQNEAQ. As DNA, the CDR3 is TGTGCCAGCAGCTTAAGGGGGAACTCCTACGAGCAGTACTTC. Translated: CASSLRGNSYEQYF.

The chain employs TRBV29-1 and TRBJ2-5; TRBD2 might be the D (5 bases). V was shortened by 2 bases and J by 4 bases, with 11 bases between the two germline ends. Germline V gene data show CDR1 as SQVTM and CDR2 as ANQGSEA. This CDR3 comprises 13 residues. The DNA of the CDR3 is TGCAGCGTTGAACAGCAGAGCGGAGAGACCCAGTACTTC. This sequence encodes CSVEQQSGETQYF.

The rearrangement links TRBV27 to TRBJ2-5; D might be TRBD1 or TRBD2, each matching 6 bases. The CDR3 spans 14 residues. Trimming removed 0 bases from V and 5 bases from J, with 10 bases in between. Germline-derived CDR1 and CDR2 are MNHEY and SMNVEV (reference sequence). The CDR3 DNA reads TGTGCCAGCAGTTTATCGGGGGGCATCGAGACCCAGTACTTC. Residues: CASSLSGGIETQYF.

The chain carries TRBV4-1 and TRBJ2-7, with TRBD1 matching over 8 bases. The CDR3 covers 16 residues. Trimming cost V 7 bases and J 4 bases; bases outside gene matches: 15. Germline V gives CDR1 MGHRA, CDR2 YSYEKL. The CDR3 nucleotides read TGCGCCAGCACCGCCGGGAGTGGACAGGGAATTTACGAGCAGTACTTC. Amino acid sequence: CASTAGSGQGIYEQYF.

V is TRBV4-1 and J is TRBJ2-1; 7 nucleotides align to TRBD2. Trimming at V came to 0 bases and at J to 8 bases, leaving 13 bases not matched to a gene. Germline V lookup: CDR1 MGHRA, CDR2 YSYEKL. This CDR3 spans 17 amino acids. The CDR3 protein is CASSQDLWARLADEQFF. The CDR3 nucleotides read TGCGCCAGCAGCCAAGATCTGTGGGCAAGACTAGCCGATGAGCAGTTCTTC.

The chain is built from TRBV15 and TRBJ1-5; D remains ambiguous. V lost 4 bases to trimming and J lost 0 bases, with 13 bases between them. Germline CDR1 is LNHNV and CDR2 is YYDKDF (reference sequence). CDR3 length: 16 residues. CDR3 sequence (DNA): TGTGCCACCAGCAACCTACGGGATTATAGCAATCAGCCCCAGCATTTT. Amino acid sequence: CATSNLRDYSNQPQHF.

The CDR3 sequence is CSAGQVGQPQHF. CDR3 nucleotides: TGCAGTGCTGGACAGGTGGGGCAGCCCCAGCATTTT. The chain joins TRBV20-1 to TRBJ1-5; TRBD1 matches 7 bases. Germline V gene data show CDR1 as DFQATT and CDR2 as SNEGSKA (reference sequence). This CDR3 is built from 12 residues. The V gene end was trimmed by 5 bases and the J gene end by 7 bases; junction bases not matched to a gene: 5.

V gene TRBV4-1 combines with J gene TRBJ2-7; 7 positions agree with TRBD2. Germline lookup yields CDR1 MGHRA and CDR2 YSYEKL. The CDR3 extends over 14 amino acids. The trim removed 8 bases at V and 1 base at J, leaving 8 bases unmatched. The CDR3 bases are TGCGCCAGCCGCGGGGGATTGGGGTCCTACGAGCAGTACTTC. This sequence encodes CASRGGLGSYEQYF.

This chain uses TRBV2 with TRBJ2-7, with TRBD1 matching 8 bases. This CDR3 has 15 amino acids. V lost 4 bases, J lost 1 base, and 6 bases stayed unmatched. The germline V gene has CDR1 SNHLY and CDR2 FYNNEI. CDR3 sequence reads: CASSADRGPSYEQYF. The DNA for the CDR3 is TGTGCCAGCAGTGCCGACAGGGGACCTTCCTACGAGCAGTACTTC.

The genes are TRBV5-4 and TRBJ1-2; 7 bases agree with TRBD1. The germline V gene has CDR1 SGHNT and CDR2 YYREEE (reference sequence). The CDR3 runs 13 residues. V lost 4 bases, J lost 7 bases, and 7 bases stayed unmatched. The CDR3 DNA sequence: TGTGCCAGCAGCCGGGACAGCCCCGGTGGCTACACCTTC. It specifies CASSRDSPGGYTF.

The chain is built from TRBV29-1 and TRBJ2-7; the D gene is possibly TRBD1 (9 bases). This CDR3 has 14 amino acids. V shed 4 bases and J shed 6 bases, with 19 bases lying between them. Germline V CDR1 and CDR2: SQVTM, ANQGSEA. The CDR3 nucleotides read TGCAGCGTTGGTCTGACAGGGGGGACTAGCGAGCAGTACTTC. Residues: CSVGLTGGTSEQYF.